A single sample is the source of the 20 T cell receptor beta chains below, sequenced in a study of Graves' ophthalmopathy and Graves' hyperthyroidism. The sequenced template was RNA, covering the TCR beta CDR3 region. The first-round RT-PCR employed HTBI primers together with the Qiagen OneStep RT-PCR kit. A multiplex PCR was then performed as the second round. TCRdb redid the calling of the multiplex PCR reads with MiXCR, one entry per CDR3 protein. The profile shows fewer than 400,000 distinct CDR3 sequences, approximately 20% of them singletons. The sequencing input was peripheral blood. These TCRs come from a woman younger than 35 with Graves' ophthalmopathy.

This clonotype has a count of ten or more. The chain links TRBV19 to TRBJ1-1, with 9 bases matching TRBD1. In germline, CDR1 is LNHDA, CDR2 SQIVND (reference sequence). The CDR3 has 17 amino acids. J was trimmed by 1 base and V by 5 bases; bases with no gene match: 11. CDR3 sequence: CASSATGTGYGNTEAFF. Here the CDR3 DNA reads TGTGCCAGTAGTGCCACCGGGACAGGGTACGGGAACACTGAAGCTTTCTTT.

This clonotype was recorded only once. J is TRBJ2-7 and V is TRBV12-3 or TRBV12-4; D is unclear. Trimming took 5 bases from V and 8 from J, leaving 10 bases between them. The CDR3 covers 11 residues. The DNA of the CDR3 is TGTGCCAGCAGTCCTAAGCGCAAGCAGTACTTC. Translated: CASSPKRKQYF.

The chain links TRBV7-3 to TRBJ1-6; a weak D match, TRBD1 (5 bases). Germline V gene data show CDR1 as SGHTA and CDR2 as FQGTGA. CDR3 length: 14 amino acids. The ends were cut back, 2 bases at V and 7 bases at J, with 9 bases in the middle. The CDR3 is CASSLGGVNSPLHF. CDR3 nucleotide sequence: TGTGCCAGCAGCTTAGGGGGGGTCAATTCACCCCTCCACTTT.

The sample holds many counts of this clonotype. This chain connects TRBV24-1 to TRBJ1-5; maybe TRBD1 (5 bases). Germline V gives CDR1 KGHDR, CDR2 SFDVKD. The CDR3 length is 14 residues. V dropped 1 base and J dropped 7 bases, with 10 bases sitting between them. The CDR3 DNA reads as TGTGCCACCAGTGATTTAGGGGCACAACAGCCCCAGCATTTT. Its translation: CATSDLGAQQPQHF.

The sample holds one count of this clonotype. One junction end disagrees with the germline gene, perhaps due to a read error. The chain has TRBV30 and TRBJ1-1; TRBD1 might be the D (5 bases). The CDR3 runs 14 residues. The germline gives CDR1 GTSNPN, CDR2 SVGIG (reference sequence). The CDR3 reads CAWGEGLYGTEASF. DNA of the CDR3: TGTGCCTGGGGTGAGGGGTTGTACGGCACTGAAGCTTCCTTT.

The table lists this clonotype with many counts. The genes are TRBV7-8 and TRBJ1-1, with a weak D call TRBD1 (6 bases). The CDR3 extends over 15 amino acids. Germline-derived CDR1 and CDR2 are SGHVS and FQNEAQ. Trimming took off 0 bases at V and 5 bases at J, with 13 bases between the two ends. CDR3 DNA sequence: TGTGCCAGCAGCTTAGCGGAGGGGGGTTGGACTGAAGCTTTCTTT. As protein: CASSLAEGGWTEAFF.

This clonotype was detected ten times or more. This CDR3 reads CASGLGGGMDEQYF. In nucleotides, the CDR3 is TGTGCTAGTGGTTTGGGAGGGGGCATGGACGAGCAGTACTTC. This rearrangement joins TRBV12-5 to TRBJ2-7; 7 nucleotides line up with TRBD1. CDR3 size: 14 residues. CDR1 is LGHNT, CDR2 FRNRAP, per germline. V was clipped by 1 base and J by 5 bases; unmatched bases: 5.

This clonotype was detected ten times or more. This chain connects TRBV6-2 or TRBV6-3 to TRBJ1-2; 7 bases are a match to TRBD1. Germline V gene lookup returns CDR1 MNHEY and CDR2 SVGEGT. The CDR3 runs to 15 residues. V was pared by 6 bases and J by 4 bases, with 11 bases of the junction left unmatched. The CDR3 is CASSNSQGTVYGYTF. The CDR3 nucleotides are TGTGCCAGCAGCAATAGCCAGGGGACAGTCTATGGCTACACCTTC.

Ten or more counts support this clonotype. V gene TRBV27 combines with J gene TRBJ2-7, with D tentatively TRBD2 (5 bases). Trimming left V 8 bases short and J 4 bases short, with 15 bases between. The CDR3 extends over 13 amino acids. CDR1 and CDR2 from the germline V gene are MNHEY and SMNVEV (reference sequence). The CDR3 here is CASGLPGGYEQYF. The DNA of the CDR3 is TGTGCCAGCGGACTCCCGGGCGGGTACGAGCAGTACTTC.

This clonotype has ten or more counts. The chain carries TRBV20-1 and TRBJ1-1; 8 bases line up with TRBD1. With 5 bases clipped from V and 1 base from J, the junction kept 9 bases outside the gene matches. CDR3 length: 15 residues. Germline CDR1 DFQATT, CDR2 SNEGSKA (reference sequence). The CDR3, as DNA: TGCAGTGCTCGGAGGCCCAGGGGGCGGAACACTGAAGCTTTCTTT. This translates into CSARRPRGRNTEAFF.

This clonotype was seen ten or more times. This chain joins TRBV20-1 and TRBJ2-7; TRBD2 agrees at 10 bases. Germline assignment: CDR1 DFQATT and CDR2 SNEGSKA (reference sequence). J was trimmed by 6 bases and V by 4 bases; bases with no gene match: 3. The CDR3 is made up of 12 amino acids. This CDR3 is CSAISGRVEQYF. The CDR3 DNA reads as TGCAGTGCTATCAGCGGGAGGGTCGAGCAGTACTTC.

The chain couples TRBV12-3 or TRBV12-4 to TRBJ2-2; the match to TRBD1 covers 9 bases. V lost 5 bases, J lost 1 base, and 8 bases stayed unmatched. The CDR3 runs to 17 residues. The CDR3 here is CASSAWTGARNTGELFF. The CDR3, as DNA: TGTGCCAGCAGTGCGTGGACAGGGGCGAGGAACACCGGGGAGCTGTTTTTT.

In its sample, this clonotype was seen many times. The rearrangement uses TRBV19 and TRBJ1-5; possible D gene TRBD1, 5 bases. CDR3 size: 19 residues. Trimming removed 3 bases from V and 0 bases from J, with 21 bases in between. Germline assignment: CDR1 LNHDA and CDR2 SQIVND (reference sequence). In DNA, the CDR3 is TGTGCCAGTAGTATGGGTTTTGGGGCAGGGAAGTATAGCAATCAGCCCCAGCATTTT. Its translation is CASSMGFGAGKYSNQPQHF.

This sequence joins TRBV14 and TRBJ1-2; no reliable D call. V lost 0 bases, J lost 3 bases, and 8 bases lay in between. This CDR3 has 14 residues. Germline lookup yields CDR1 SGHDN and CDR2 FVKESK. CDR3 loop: CASSQDGRYYGYTF. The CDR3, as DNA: TGTGCCAGCAGCCAAGATGGACGGTACTATGGCTACACCTTC.

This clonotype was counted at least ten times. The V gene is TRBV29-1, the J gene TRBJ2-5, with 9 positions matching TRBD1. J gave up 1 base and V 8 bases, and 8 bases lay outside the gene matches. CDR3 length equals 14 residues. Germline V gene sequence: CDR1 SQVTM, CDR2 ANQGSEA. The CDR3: CSSDRGGGQETQYF. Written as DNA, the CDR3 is TGCAGCTCGGACAGGGGAGGAGGCCAAGAGACCCAGTACTTC.

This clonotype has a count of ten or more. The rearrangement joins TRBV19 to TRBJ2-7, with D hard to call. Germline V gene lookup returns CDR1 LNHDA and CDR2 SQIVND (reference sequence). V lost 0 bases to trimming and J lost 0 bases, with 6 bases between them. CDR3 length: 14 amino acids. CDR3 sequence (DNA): TGTGCCAGTAGTATAGATGAGGACTCCTACGAGCAGTACTTC. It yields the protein CASSIDEDSYEQYF.

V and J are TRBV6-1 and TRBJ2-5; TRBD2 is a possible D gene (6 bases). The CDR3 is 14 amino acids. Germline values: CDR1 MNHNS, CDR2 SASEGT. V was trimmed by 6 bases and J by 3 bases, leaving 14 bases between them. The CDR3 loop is CASRRLPGEETQYF. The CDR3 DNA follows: TGTGCCAGCAGACGCCTACCGGGGGAAGAGACCCAGTACTTC.

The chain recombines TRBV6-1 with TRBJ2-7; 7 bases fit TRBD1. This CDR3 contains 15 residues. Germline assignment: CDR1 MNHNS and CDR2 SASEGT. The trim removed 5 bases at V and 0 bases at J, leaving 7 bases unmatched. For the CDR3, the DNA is TGTGCCAGCAGTCATGGGACAGTCCTCTCCTACGAGCAGTACTTC. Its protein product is CASSHGTVLSYEQYF.

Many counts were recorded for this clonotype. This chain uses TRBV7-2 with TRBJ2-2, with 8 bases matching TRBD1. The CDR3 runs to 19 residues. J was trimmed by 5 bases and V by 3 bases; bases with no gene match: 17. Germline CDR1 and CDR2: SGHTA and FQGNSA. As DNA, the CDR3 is TGTGCCAGCAGCTTCGCAGGGGGCAGCACGGGGTTCGGGACCGGGGAGCTGTTTTTT. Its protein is CASSFAGGSTGFGTGELFF. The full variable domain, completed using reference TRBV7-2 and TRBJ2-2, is GAGVSQSPSNKVTEKGKDVELRCDPISGHTALYWYRQSLGQGLEFLIYFQGNSAPDKSGLPSDRFSAERTGGSVSTLTIQRTQQEDSAVYLCASSFAGGSTGFGTGELFFGEGSRLTVL.

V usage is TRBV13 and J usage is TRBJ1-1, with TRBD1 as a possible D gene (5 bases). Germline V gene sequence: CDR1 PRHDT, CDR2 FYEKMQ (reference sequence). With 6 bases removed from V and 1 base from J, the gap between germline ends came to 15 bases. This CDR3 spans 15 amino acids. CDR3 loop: CASRKWGLWNTEAFF. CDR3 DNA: TGTGCCAGCAGGAAGTGGGGACTCTGGAACACTGAAGCTTTCTTT.